A selection of T cell receptor beta chains follows, all from one sample in a study of siplizumab effects on memory and regulatory T cells. TCRdb's table, derived via immunoSEQ multiplex PCR, lists solely in-frame clones and lacks some. The table shows about 100,000 clones, with approximately 94% occurring only once. Sequenced: non-Treg CD4+ T cells sorted from blood. The source of these receptors is a human donor in good health. Both conserved end residues are part of each CDR3. The D gene is left open where the match is weak. Rows may omit the clone size; those that give it use once, few, many or a size class.

j_call: TRBJ2-7; d_call: .; v_call: TRBV5-1; clone_size: .; cdr3_aa: CASSLAYNSYEQYF
j_call: TRBJ2-7; d_call: .; v_call: TRBV7-2; clone_size: .; cdr3_aa: CASSLAGETFYEQYF
j_call: TRBJ2-7; d_call: TRBD2; v_call: TRBV7-3; clone_size: .; cdr3_aa: CASSLKAGGPGEQYF
j_call: TRBJ2-2; d_call: .; v_call: TRBV5-1; clone_size: .; cdr3_aa: CASSLEGGQNTGELFF
j_call: TRBJ1-5; d_call: TRBD1; v_call: TRBV19; clone_size: .; cdr3_aa: CASSAPGQVNQPQHF
j_call: TRBJ2-3; d_call: TRBD2; v_call: TRBV28; clone_size: .; cdr3_aa: CASRNSGSTDTQYF
j_call: TRBJ2-2; d_call: .; v_call: TRBV6-1; clone_size: .; cdr3_aa: CASIWQPNTGELFF
j_call: TRBJ2-1; d_call: TRBD2; v_call: TRBV18; clone_size: .; cdr3_aa: CASSPRVGLAGGNSYNEQFF
j_call: TRBJ2-2; d_call: TRBD2; v_call: TRBV9; clone_size: .; cdr3_aa: CASSPGLAGNTGELFF
j_call: TRBJ1-3; d_call: .; v_call: TRBV27; clone_size: .; cdr3_aa: CASRSGGSSGNTIYF
j_call: TRBJ1-2; d_call: .; v_call: TRBV7-9; clone_size: .; cdr3_aa: CASSLAQVGSYGYTF
j_call: TRBJ2-2; d_call: .; v_call: TRBV9; clone_size: .; cdr3_aa: CASSPRAGNTGELFF
j_call: TRBJ2-5; d_call: .; v_call: TRBV11-2; clone_size: .; cdr3_aa: CASSLVRNQETQYF
j_call: TRBJ1-1; d_call: .; v_call: TRBV11-1; clone_size: once; cdr3_aa: CASSLAPSRTEAFF
j_call: TRBJ2-1; d_call: TRBD2; v_call: TRBV18; clone_size: .; cdr3_aa: CASSLPGTSTNEQFF
j_call: TRBJ1-4; d_call: .; v_call: TRBV28; clone_size: .; cdr3_aa: CASSLQLGATTNEKLFF
j_call: TRBJ1-1; d_call: .; v_call: TRBV19; clone_size: once; cdr3_aa: CASSMVSLNTEAFF
j_call: TRBJ2-7; d_call: .; v_call: TRBV10-3; clone_size: .; cdr3_aa: CALRGTSKGEQYF
j_call: TRBJ2-2; d_call: .; v_call: TRBV19; clone_size: once; cdr3_aa: CASSSTGELFF
j_call: TRBJ1-6; d_call: TRBD1; v_call: TRBV6-1; clone_size: .; cdr3_aa: CASNDRGQESPLHF
j_call: TRBJ2-5; d_call: .; v_call: TRBV2; clone_size: once; cdr3_aa: CASSQQETQYF
j_call: TRBJ2-1; d_call: TRBD2; v_call: TRBV19; clone_size: few; cdr3_aa: CASSEGTSGYNEQFF
j_call: TRBJ2-7; d_call: .; v_call: TRBV5-1; clone_size: .; cdr3_aa: CASRFRGEPSYEQYF
j_call: TRBJ1-6; d_call: .; v_call: TRBV2; clone_size: .; cdr3_aa: CASVFLGASNSPLHF
j_call: TRBJ1-1; d_call: .; v_call: TRBV9; clone_size: .; cdr3_aa: CASSVGRVNTEAFF
j_call: TRBJ2-2; d_call: .; v_call: TRBV28; clone_size: .; cdr3_aa: CATWGFGELFF
j_call: TRBJ2-7; d_call: TRBD1; v_call: TRBV29-1; clone_size: .; cdr3_aa: CSVGLGTGVSYEQYF
j_call: TRBJ2-2; d_call: .; v_call: TRBV5-1; clone_size: .; cdr3_aa: CASSFWANTGELFF
j_call: TRBJ2-1; d_call: TRBD2; v_call: TRBV7-3; clone_size: .; cdr3_aa: CASSRDSGSLNEQFF
j_call: TRBJ1-2; d_call: TRBD1; v_call: TRBV27; clone_size: .; cdr3_aa: CASRRRPNPGQGNYGYTF
j_call: TRBJ2-3; d_call: TRBD2; v_call: TRBV7-9; clone_size: .; cdr3_aa: CASIGGGTQYF